Below are 28 T cell receptor beta chains sequenced from a single sample in a study of CD8+ T cells in alopecia areata. As to treatment: oral pan-JAK inhibitor, 5-10 mg twice daily. As the sequencing template, cDNA was produced by extracting RNA and reverse transcribing it. The protocol was immunoSEQ multiplex PCR, while the TCRdb copy is restricted to in-frame clones and leaves out a portion. The sample records roughly 200,000 clones, 30% to 40% being singletons. The source was CD4+ T cells sorted from blood, collected at approximately week 30, from a patient treated with tofacitinib. The receptors here all came from a human donor with alopecia areata.

The chain couples TRBV5-6 to TRBJ2-5; possible D gene TRBD1, 6 bases. V was pared by 6 bases and J by 7 bases, with 16 bases between. The CDR3 loop spans 13 amino acids. Looked up from germline, CDR1 is SGHDT and CDR2 is YYEEEE. This chain's CDR3 is CASTPQPQGTQYF. DNA of the CDR3: TGTGCCAGCACCCCGCAGCCACAGGGGACCCAGTACTTC.

The gene calls are TRBV4-1 and TRBJ2-5; 11 nucleotides line up with TRBD2. CDR3 size: 17 residues. The J segment lost 3 bases and the V segment lost 4 bases, leaving 10 bases of the junction unmatched. CDR1 and CDR2 from the germline V gene are MGHRA and YSYEKL. CDR3 DNA sequence: TGCGCCAGCAGCCGATTAGCGGGAGGGCCGTTGGAAGAGACCCAGTACTTC. It is translated as CASSRLAGGPLEETQYF.

The genes are TRBV29-1 and TRBJ2-7; D unresolved. Germline loops: CDR1 SQVTM, CDR2 ANQGSEA. The CDR3 runs to 13 residues. Deletions cut 7 bases from V and 1 base from J, with 14 bases between. CDR3: CSARSQYSYEQYF. For the CDR3, the DNA is TGCAGCGCCCGGTCCCAGTATTCCTACGAGCAGTACTTC.

V is TRBV18 and J is TRBJ1-1, with D tentatively TRBD1 (6 bases). The CDR3 has 14 amino acids. With 3 bases removed from V and 1 base from J, the gap between germline ends came to 9 bases. CDR1 KGHSH and CDR2 LQKENI come from the germline V gene. CDR3 nucleotides: TGTGCCAGCTCACCGGACAGCTGGAACACTGAAGCTTTCTTT. This codes for CASSPDSWNTEAFF.

This clone turned up a few times. The rearrangement uses TRBV19 and TRBJ1-2; D is perhaps TRBD1 (5 bases). Per germline, CDR1 LNHDA and CDR2 SQIVND (reference sequence). Trimming pared 6 bases from V and 4 bases from J, leaving 15 bases between. The CDR3 runs to 14 residues. CDR3 nucleotides: TGTGCCAGTAGAACCGACAGCTTACGCTATGGCTACACCTTC. Protein sequence: CASRTDSLRYGYTF.

V is TRBV30 and J is TRBJ1-1; TRBD1 might be the D (5 bases). Germline V gene lookup returns CDR1 GTSNPN and CDR2 SVGIG (reference sequence). The CDR3 covers 11 residues. V was trimmed by 1 base and J by 8 bases, leaving 8 bases between them. The chain's CDR3 is CAWSARGEAFF. The CDR3 DNA reads TGTGCCTGGAGTGCCCGGGGCGAAGCTTTCTTT.

This clone has a handful of counts. V is TRBV5-1 and J is TRBJ2-7, with D unresolved. The CDR3 loop spans 12 amino acids. Germline V gene data show CDR1 as SGHRS and CDR2 as YFSETQ. V was cut by 1 base and J by 7 bases, with 9 bases left in between. This CDR3 reads CASSLHPGEQYF. The CDR3 DNA reads TGCGCCAGCAGCTTGCACCCTGGGGAGCAGTACTTC.

The chain recombines TRBV15 with TRBJ2-5; either TRBD1 or TRBD2 may supply D (5 bases each). Germline V gives CDR1 LNHNV, CDR2 YYDKDF (reference sequence). The ends were cut back, 0 bases at V and 9 bases at J, with 14 bases in the middle. The CDR3 is made up of 14 amino acids. The CDR3 DNA reads as TGTGCCACCAGCAGAGATCGAGGGGTTCGAGCCCAGTACTTC. Protein sequence: CATSRDRGVRAQYF.

The chain joins TRBV6-1 to TRBJ1-6; possibly TRBD1 for D (5 bases). This CDR3 has 14 residues. The germline V and J ends were trimmed by 6 bases and 7 bases, with 13 bases remaining between them. Germline assignment: CDR1 MNHNS and CDR2 SASEGT. For the CDR3, the DNA is TGTGCCAGCAGGGTGGACAAGGGGAATTCACCCCTCCACTTT. Residues: CASRVDKGNSPLHF.

This clone was seen a few times. The chain has TRBV10-2 and TRBJ2-3; TRBD2 matches 12 bases. The CDR3 loop spans 18 amino acids. Per the germline V gene, CDR1 is WSHSY and CDR2 is SAAADI. V shed 0 bases and J 6 bases; nucleotides not matched to a gene: 10. The chain's CDR3 is CASSESWGLAGAWDTQYF. The CDR3 DNA reads TGCGCCAGCAGTGAGTCGTGGGGACTAGCGGGTGCATGGGATACGCAGTATTTT.

V gene TRBV2 combines with J gene TRBJ2-7, with D perhaps matching TRBD1 (5 bases). In germline, CDR1 is SNHLY, CDR2 FYNNEI. This CDR3 spans 11 amino acids. Trimming pared 7 bases from V and 6 bases from J, leaving 10 bases between. CDR3 nucleotides: TGTGCCAGCAAACGGCAGGGCGAGCAGTACTTC. It translates to CASKRQGEQYF.

The chain links TRBV7-9 to TRBJ2-1, with a possible D match to TRBD2 (6 bases). This CDR3 is built from 16 residues. V lost 5 bases to trimming and J lost 7 bases, with 21 bases between them. The germline V gene has CDR1 SEHNR and CDR2 FQNEAQ (reference sequence). Here the CDR3 DNA reads TGTGCCAGCAGCCCGTTTAGTGGGACTCTTGGGAATGAGCAGTTCTTC. Its protein product is CASSPFSGTLGNEQFF.

This clone showed up just a few times. The genes are TRBV4-2 and TRBJ2-7, with 10 bases fitting TRBD2. V was clipped by 7 bases and J by 5 bases; unmatched bases: 5. Germline V CDR1 and CDR2: LGHNA, YNFKEQ. This CDR3 spans 13 amino acids. The CDR3 DNA follows: TGTGCCAGCAAGTCGCTAGCGGGAGACGAGCAGTACTTC. Translation: CASKSLAGDEQYF.

This clone was seen a handful of times. This chain uses TRBV29-1 with TRBJ1-2; perhaps TRBD1 as D (5 bases). The CDR3 is made up of 13 amino acids. Germline loops: CDR1 SQVTM, CDR2 ANQGSEA. V was shortened by 5 bases and J by 2 bases, with 12 bases between the two germline ends. CDR3 amino acids: CSVWDGANYGYTF. The CDR3 DNA follows: TGCAGCGTTTGGGACGGTGCGAACTATGGCTACACCTTC.

This clone came up a few times. This chain joins TRBV29-1 and TRBJ1-2; D is possibly TRBD1 (5 bases). CDR3 length: 14 residues. CDR1 is SQVTM and CDR2 is ANQGSEA in the germline V gene. V gave up 5 bases and J gave up 0 bases, with 13 bases separating them. In nucleotides, the CDR3 is TGCAGCGTTCCTCGGGGCAGGGCTAACTATGGCTACACCTTC. It encodes CSVPRGRANYGYTF.

The chain carries TRBV19 and TRBJ1-5; a possible D gene is TRBD1 (6 bases). The ends were cut back, 6 bases at V and 3 bases at J, with 12 bases in the middle. CDR1 is LNHDA, CDR2 SQIVND, per germline (reference sequence). The CDR3 covers 14 residues. Here the CDR3 DNA reads TGTGCCAGTAGGTTGGGACATAACAATCAGCCCCAGCATTTT. Its protein product is CASRLGHNNQPQHF.

This sequence joins TRBV6-5 and TRBJ2-2; D is uncertain. CDR1 and CDR2 from the germline V gene are MNHEY and SVGAGI. The CDR3 is 14 amino acids. V was pared by 8 bases and J by 0 bases, with 10 bases between. CDR3 in amino acids: CASQAGTNTGELFF. Here the CDR3 DNA reads TGTGCCAGCCAGGCAGGCACGAACACCGGGGAGCTGTTTTTT.

This clone was detected many times. The rearrangement uses TRBV7-2 and TRBJ2-3, with D tentatively TRBD1 or TRBD2 (5 bases each). Trimming removed 5 bases at V and 0 bases at J, with 9 bases between. Germline V gene data show CDR1 as SGHTA and CDR2 as FQGNSA. CDR3 length: 14 amino acids. The CDR3 nucleotides read TGTGCCAGCAGCCGAGGGACGAGCACAGATACGCAGTATTTT. The encoded protein is CASSRGTSTDTQYF.

The gene calls are TRBV5-1 and TRBJ1-1; perhaps TRBD1 as D (5 bases). The CDR3 runs to 12 residues. The V gene lost 4 bases and the J gene lost 11 bases, with 15 bases spanning the gap. Germline CDR1 is SGHRS and CDR2 is YFSETQ. CDR3 coding DNA: TGCGCCAGCAGCACTGGGCGACAGTCGGCTTTCTTT. Amino acid sequence: CASSTGRQSAFF.

The V call is TRBV10-3, the J call TRBJ2-7; perhaps TRBD1 as D (6 bases). The germline CDR1 and CDR2 sequences are ENHRY and SYGVKD. V lost 5 bases and J 0 bases, leaving 11 bases between the germline ends. This CDR3 has 14 amino acids. CDR3 nucleotide sequence: TGTGCCATCAGTACCGGGACACCCTCCTACGAGCAGTACTTC. It specifies CAISTGTPSYEQYF.

V is TRBV18 and J is TRBJ2-5; D uncertain. Trimming removed 0 bases at V and 3 bases at J, with 5 bases between. Per the germline V gene, CDR1 is KGHSH and CDR2 is LQKENI. The CDR3 has 13 amino acids. As DNA, the CDR3 is TGTGCCAGCTCACCACCGGAAAAAGAGACCCAGTACTTC. Protein sequence: CASSPPEKETQYF.

This clone was counted only a few times. V usage is TRBV19 and J usage is TRBJ2-6; D is perhaps TRBD1 (6 bases). Germline lookup yields CDR1 LNHDA and CDR2 SQIVND (reference sequence). With 7 bases removed from V and 5 bases from J, the gap between germline ends came to 18 bases. The CDR3 is 16 residues long. CDR3 DNA: TGTGCCAGTATAGCAAACACAGGGCTGAGGGCCAACGTCCTGACTTTC. It codes for CASIANTGLRANVLTF. The entire variable domain, with the rest obtained from reference TRBV19 and TRBJ2-6, is as follows: DGGITQSPKYLFRKEGQNVTLSCEQNLNHDAMYWYRQDPGQGLRLIYYSQIVNDFQKGDIAEGYSVSREKKESFPLTVTSAQKNPTAFYLCASIANTGLRANVLTFGAGSRLTVL.

The chain recombines TRBV30 with TRBJ2-7; TRBD1 aligns across 8 bases. The trim removed 2 bases at V and 5 bases at J, leaving 8 bases unmatched. Germline V CDR1 and CDR2: GTSNPN, SVGIG (reference sequence). The CDR3 consists of 14 residues. The chain's CDR3 is CAWSRGQVSDEQYF. DNA of the CDR3: TGTGCCTGGAGTCGGGGACAGGTAAGCGACGAGCAGTACTTC.

The CDR3 protein is CAWSTAGGLEQFF. CDR3 sequence (DNA): TGTGCCTGGAGCACGGCGGGAGGACTTGAGCAGTTCTTC. This chain uses TRBV30 with TRBJ2-1, with 8 bases identical to TRBD2. CDR1 is GTSNPN and CDR2 is SVGIG in the germline V gene (reference sequence). Trimming cost V 3 bases and J 9 bases; bases outside gene matches: 7. This CDR3 is built from 13 residues.

This clone was counted only a few times. The rearrangement links TRBV7-2 to TRBJ2-1; 7 positions match TRBD1. The CDR3 has 15 amino acids. CDR1 is SGHTA, CDR2 FQGNSA, per germline. V lost 3 bases and J lost 4; bases outside the gene matches: 6. CDR3 residues: CASSFRDRGYNEQFF. The CDR3, as DNA: TGTGCCAGCAGCTTCCGGGACAGAGGTTACAATGAGCAGTTCTTC.

The chain couples TRBV7-9 to TRBJ2-1; D perhaps matches TRBD2 (6 bases). Germline CDR1 is SEHNR and CDR2 is FQNEAQ (reference sequence). The V gene lost 3 bases and the J gene lost 7 bases, with 19 bases spanning the gap. The CDR3 sequence is 16 residues long. The CDR3, as DNA: TGTGCCAGCAGCTTGGGGGGACCAGCGAGGTGGAATGAGCAGTTCTTC. It translates to CASSLGGPARWNEQFF.

This clone turned up a few times. The genes are TRBV29-1 and TRBJ2-3, with 11 bases aligning to TRBD2. Germline V gene lookup returns CDR1 SQVTM and CDR2 ANQGSEA. Trimming took 7 bases from V and 2 from J; bases not matched to a gene: 14. This CDR3 spans 17 amino acids. The CDR3 reads CSATITRLAGPTDTQYF. CDR3 nucleotide sequence: TGCAGCGCAACCATTACCCGACTAGCGGGGCCCACAGATACGCAGTATTTT.

This chain connects TRBV5-1 to TRBJ1-2, with TRBD1 matching 8 bases. The CDR3 extends over 15 amino acids. CDR1 is SGHRS, CDR2 YFSETQ, per germline. J gave up 3 bases and V 5 bases, and 9 bases lay outside the gene matches. The CDR3 region is CASRIYDRGYYGYTF. The CDR3 nucleotides read TGCGCCAGCAGAATCTACGACAGGGGATACTATGGCTACACCTTC. The full variable domain, completed using reference TRBV5-1 and TRBJ1-2, is KAGVTQTPRYLIKTRGQQVTLSCSPISGHRSVSWYQQTPGQGLQFLFEYFSETQRNKGNFPGRFSGRQFSNSRSEMNVSTLELGDSALYLCASRIYDRGYYGYTFGSGTRLTVV.